This T cell receptor (beta chain) was recovered during a study of monozygotic twins with inflammatory bowel disease. UMIs incorporating a 6-nucleotide sample barcode were appended by means of template switching. TCRdb reprocessed the 5' RACE reads; each CDR3 protein has one entry and no DNA is given. The listing records a few hundred thousand distinct CDR3 sequences. This CDR3 contains 17 residues. In germline, CDR1 is SEHNR, CDR2 FQNEAQ (reference sequence). The clonotype originates from a human donor with ulcerative colitis or Crohn's disease, or a healthy co-twin of an affected twin (not recorded which). The sample comprised blood. The genes are TRBV7-9 and TRBJ2-4; the D call of TRBD2 rests on TCRdb alone, since no DNA is present to check it. The CDR3 loop reads CASSLGEGLLAKNIQYF.